This T cell receptor (beta chain) was sequenced for a study of metastatic and nonmetastatic thyroid tumors. Study information: Across peripheral blood and tumor or nodule tissue samples taken from malignant and benign thyroid patients, the repertoires were compared with one another. The study's findings and limits: It was reportedly found that TCR beta diversity was significantly higher in malignant thyroid tumors than in benign nodules, a difference seen in both blood and tumor samples.

Regarding this clone: Antigen: not known.

After removal of 7 bases from V and 0 bases from J, the junction contained 24 bases not matched to a gene. The CDR3 totals 20 residues. Germline V CDR1 and CDR2: GTSNPN, SVGIG (reference sequence). Nobody among the patients had been given any treatment before thyroid surgery. Using MiXCR, TCRdb reanalyzed the PCR reads. The table includes approximately 86,000 clones, about 12% detected once. This TCR was sampled from a female donor with papillary thyroid cancer or a benign thyroid nodule (not recorded which). Some clones in this sample may be carry-over from other donors' samples. Sequences were obtained from tumor tissue. The V call is TRBV30, the J call TRBJ2-7; TRBD1 agrees at 10 bases. CDR3 protein: CASHSNRGQGHYLSSYEQYF. The CDR3 nucleotides are TGTGCCTCCCATTCTAATCGGGGACAGGGGCACTATTTGAGCTCCTACGAGCAGTACTTC.